This TCR beta chain was documented in a study of control samples from healthy donors and cancer patients. Germline V gene data show CDR1 as LGHNA and CDR2 as YSLEER. The ends were cut back, 2 bases at V and 2 bases at J, with 16 bases in the middle. This CDR3 region has 16 residues. The data were produced by immunoSEQ multiplex PCR, yet TCRdb's version contains in-frame clones alone and is incomplete. The table lists 70,000 to 95,000 clones, about 87% of them singletons. This sequence joins TRBV4-3 and TRBJ2-7, with unresolved D. The receptor was derived from a man aged 45 to 65 in good health. Sequenced: blood. This CDR3 is CASSQHRNPETYEQYF. CDR3 DNA: TGCGCCAGCAGCCAACACCGAAACCCGGAAACCTACGAGCAGTACTTC.